The 9 T cell receptor beta chains listed next were all sequenced from one sample in a study of cytomegalovirus exposure and HLA in healthy donors. The PCR employed 60 Vbeta primers together with 13 Jbeta primers. Sequenced by immunoSEQ multiplex PCR; TCRdb stores in-frame clones only, minus some. Of approximately 110,000 clones in the sample, approximately 60% are singletons; the top ten hold roughly 2%. Sample: PBMCs. The receptor set was obtained from a woman aged 30 to 39 in good health and CMV-seronegative.

This clone showed up just once. The CDR3 protein is CASSPGLAGGEQYF. DNA for the CDR3: TGTGCCAGCAGCCCCGGACTAGCGGGGGGTGAGCAGTACTTC. The chain carries TRBV7-2 and TRBJ2-7; 14 nucleotides agree with TRBD2. After removal of 5 bases from V and 7 bases from J, the junction contained 4 bases not matched to a gene. This CDR3 comprises 14 residues. CDR1 SGHTA and CDR2 FQGNSA come from the germline V gene. Filled out from reference TRBV7-2 and TRBJ2-7, the complete variable domain reads GAGVSQSPSNKVTEKGKDVELRCDPISGHTALYWYRQSLGQGLEFLIYFQGNSAPDKSGLPSDRFSAERTGGSVSTLTIQRTQQEDSAVYLCASSPGLAGGEQYFGPGTRLTVT.

This clone was seen only a few times. The V call is TRBV5-6, the J call TRBJ1-5; D possibly corresponds to TRBD1 (6 bases). Germline V gene lookup returns CDR1 SGHDT and CDR2 YYEEEE. CDR3 length: 15 amino acids. V lost 2 bases and J lost 2, with 11 bases in between. The CDR3 sequence: CASSLGAGGNQPQHF. CDR3 coding DNA: TGTGCCAGCAGCTTAGGGGCAGGGGGCAATCAGCCCCAGCATTTT.

The chain combines TRBV5-1 with TRBJ2-7, with 8 bases matching TRBD2. The V and J ends lost 2 bases and 2 bases, in that order; junction bases with no gene match: 3. Per the germline V gene, CDR1 is SGHRS and CDR2 is YFSETQ. The CDR3 extends over 14 amino acids. CDR3 sequence: CASSFTAGAYEQYF. The CDR3 DNA reads TGCGCCAGCAGCTTCACAGCGGGAGCCTACGAGCAGTACTTC.

The V gene is TRBV4-3, the J gene TRBJ1-1, with D possibly matching TRBD1 (5 bases). The CDR3 loop spans 15 amino acids. Trimming left V 0 bases short and J 4 bases short, with 12 bases between. Germline assignment: CDR1 LGHNA and CDR2 YSLEER. CDR3 amino acids: CASSQDRVLSTEAFF. CDR3 bases: TGCGCCAGCAGCCAAGACAGGGTTCTGAGCACTGAAGCTTTCTTT.

The rearrangement joins TRBV5-8 to TRBJ2-5; a possible D gene is TRBD1 (6 bases). Trimming pared 3 bases from V and 10 bases from J, leaving 25 bases between. The CDR3 loop spans 16 amino acids. CDR1 SGHTS and CDR2 YDEGEE come from the germline V gene. This chain's CDR3 is CASSSNTLRQVRLQYF. DNA for the CDR3: TGTGCCAGCAGCTCAAACACCCTGAGACAGGTTCGGCTCCAGTACTTC. Using reference TRBV5-8 and TRBJ2-5 for the parts outside the CDR3, the full variable domain is EAGVTQSPTHLIKTRGQQATLRCSPISGHTSVYWYQQALGLGLQFLLWYDEGEERNRGNFPPRFSGRQFPNYSSELNVNALELEDSALYLCASSSNTLRQVRLQYFGPGTRLLVL.

The J gene is TRBJ2-1, the V gene TRBV7-3; the match to TRBD2 covers 12 bases. CDR3 length: 14 residues. V lost 3 bases and J lost 8; bases outside the gene matches: 2. Germline-derived CDR1 and CDR2 are SGHTA and FQGTGA. The CDR3 region has the DNA TGTGCCAGCAGCTTGACTAGCGGGAGCTATGAGCAGTTCTTC. Translation gives CASSLTSGSYEQFF.

The chain joins TRBV28 to TRBJ2-5, with 7 bases identical to TRBD1. Germline V gives CDR1 MDHEN, CDR2 SYDVKM. V gave up 9 bases and J gave up 4 bases; unmatched junction bases: 8. The CDR3 sequence is 13 residues long. CDR3 loop: CASLDRVVETQYF. The CDR3 DNA is TGTGCCAGTCTTGACAGGGTGGTAGAGACCCAGTACTTC.

This sequence joins TRBV6-6 and TRBJ1-5; D ambiguous. The CDR3 is 13 residues long. CDR1 MNHNY and CDR2 SVGAGI come from the germline V gene (reference sequence). V lost 5 bases to trimming and J lost 2 bases, with 7 bases between them. CDR3 bases: TGTGCCAGCAGTGACAATCGCAATCAGCCCCAGCATTTT. This gives the protein CASSDNRNQPQHF.

This chain connects TRBV5-1 to TRBJ2-3; D call uncertain. V was clipped by 4 bases and J by 2 bases, with 14 bases between them. This CDR3 is 15 amino acids long. CDR1 is SGHRS and CDR2 is YFSETQ in the germline V gene. Written as DNA, the CDR3 is TGCGCCAGCAGCATGGCCGTTAGCCCCACAGATACGCAGTATTTT. Translated: CASSMAVSPTDTQYF.